This passage covers 19 T cell receptor beta chains from one sample sequenced in a study of T cells in Graves' hyperthyroidism and ophthalmopathy (dated by TCRdb to the late 2010s). To prepare the library, multiplex PCR was applied. TCRdb records Illumina HiSeq 2000 as the sequencer. The TCR beta CDR3 regions were amplified from RNA transcripts. The TCR CDR3 was subjected to a first round of RT-PCR using the HTBI primer set and the Qiagen OneStep RT-PCR kit. TCRdb reprocessed the public reads (quality trimming at Q25 with fastp, clone calling with MiXCR) and kept in-frame beta chains. Each CDR3 protein appears once, grouped with its most common genes and DNA. The sample table contains under 250,000 distinct CDR3 sequences; only one count was recorded for around 24% of them. Approximately 35% of the sample is in the top ten clones. Sequencing was carried out using blood. The receptors come from a woman aged 40 to 50 with Graves' ophthalmopathy.

For this clonotype: Just one base apart from a much larger clone, this may be a read error. The rearrangement joins TRBV18 to TRBJ2-6; perhaps TRBD2 as D (5 bases). The germline V gene encodes CDR1 KGHSH and CDR2 LQKENI. The CDR3 is 13 amino acids. The CDR3 here is CASSLLEANALTF. The CDR3 DNA reads as TGTGCCAGCTCACTTCTGGAGGCCAACGCCCTGACTTTC.

This clonotype has at least ten counts. The chain combines TRBV4-2 with TRBJ2-7; D uncertain. CDR1 and CDR2 from the germline V gene are LGHNA and YNFKEQ. There are 14 residues in the CDR3. V was pared by 1 base and J by 1 base, with 8 bases between. DNA for the CDR3: TGTGCCAGCAGCCAAGTTCTCAGTTCCTACGAGCAGTACTTC. Its translation is CASSQVLSSYEQYF.

This clonotype showed up many times. The rearrangement links TRBV12-3 or TRBV12-4 to TRBJ2-5; maybe TRBD1 (5 bases). The V gene lost 7 bases and the J gene lost 7 bases, with 13 bases spanning the gap. This CDR3 contains 12 residues. In DNA, the CDR3 is TGTGCCAGCAAAGGGGCCACAGGGACCCAGTACTTC. As protein: CASKGATGTQYF.

The table lists this clonotype with many counts. This chain links TRBV20-1 with TRBJ1-5; 9 nucleotides match TRBD1. The CDR3 extends over 17 amino acids. Germline loops: CDR1 DFQATT, CDR2 SNEGSKA (reference sequence). V shed 0 bases and J 0 bases; nucleotides not matched to a gene: 6. CDR3 sequence: CSAREWRTGVSNQPQHF. CDR3 sequence (DNA): TGCAGTGCTAGAGAATGGAGGACAGGGGTTAGCAATCAGCCCCAGCATTTT.

There are many counts of this clonotype. DNA of the CDR3: TGTGCCAGCAGTTACTCGACAGGGGTGGGAGAGACCCAGTACTTC. Residues: CASSYSTGVGETQYF. This sequence joins TRBV6-5 and TRBJ2-5; 8 nucleotides line up with TRBD1. V was clipped by 0 bases and J by 4 bases; unmatched bases: 4. The CDR3 has 15 amino acids. Germline CDR1 and CDR2: MNHEY and SVGAGI.

This clonotype appeared many times. This chain joins TRBV5-1 and TRBJ2-7, with D perhaps assigned TRBD1 or TRBD2 (7 bases each). CDR1 is SGHRS, CDR2 YFSETQ, per germline. The CDR3 has 15 residues. V gave up 3 bases and J gave up 4 bases, with 17 bases separating them. The CDR3 sequence: CASSSQGGGSYEQYF. In DNA form, the CDR3 reads TGCGCCAGCAGCTCCCAGGGGGGAGGGTCGTACGAGCAGTACTTC. Looking up the rest from reference TRBV5-1 and TRBJ2-7 gives the full variable domain: KAGVTQTPRYLIKTRGQQVTLSCSPISGHRSVSWYQQTPGQGLQFLFEYFSETQRNKGNFPGRFSGRQFSNSRSEMNVSTLELGDSALYLCASSSQGGGSYEQYFGPGTRLTVT.

This clonotype came up many times. The chain links TRBV10-3 to TRBJ2-5; 12 nucleotides line up with TRBD2. The CDR3 consists of 15 residues. CDR1 ENHRY and CDR2 SYGVKD come from the germline V gene. V was clipped by 10 bases and J by 5 bases; unmatched bases: 11. The CDR3 bases are TGTGCCAACTCCCCTACTAGCGGGAGGACGGAGACCCAGTACTTC. It is translated as CANSPTSGRTETQYF.

This clonotype was found many times. This chain connects TRBV6-5 to TRBJ1-2, with TRBD1 matching over 8 bases. Per the germline V gene, CDR1 is MNHEY and CDR2 is SVGAGI. V shed 2 bases, J shed 2 bases, and the junction held 4 bases outside the gene matches. This CDR3 has 15 amino acids. CDR3 sequence (DNA): TGTGCCAGCAGTTACGGACAGGGAACAAACTATGGCTACACCTTC. Protein sequence: CASSYGQGTNYGYTF.

In this sample, this clonotype turned up many times. The genes are TRBV5-1 and TRBJ2-5; D is perhaps TRBD2 (6 bases). The CDR3 runs 14 residues. The V end was cut by 5 bases, the J end by 2 bases, with 13 bases between. Germline CDR1 and CDR2: SGHRS and YFSETQ. The CDR3 protein is CASSPISGQETQYF. The CDR3, as DNA: TGCGCCAGCAGTCCAATTAGCGGTCAAGAGACCCAGTACTTC.

Many counts were recorded for this clonotype. V and J are TRBV2 and TRBJ2-7; D call uncertain. V shed 2 bases and J shed 6 bases, with 8 bases lying between them. Looked up from germline, CDR1 is SNHLY and CDR2 is FYNNEI. The CDR3 length is 12 residues. CDR3 DNA: TGTGCCAGCAGTGAAAATGCCATCGAGCAGTACTTC. Translated, it gives CASSENAIEQYF.

V and J are TRBV11-1 and TRBJ2-5; D might be TRBD2 (6 bases). Per germline, CDR1 SGHAT and CDR2 FQDESV (reference sequence). The CDR3 runs 14 residues. Trimming took off 4 bases at V and 5 bases at J, with 14 bases between the two ends. For the CDR3, the DNA is TGTGCCAGCAGCTGGGCCAGGGAGGTCGAGACCCAGTACTTC. Its protein product is CASSWAREVETQYF.

Many counts were recorded for this clonotype. The chain recombines TRBV20-1 with TRBJ2-2, with D unclear. The ends were cut back, 3 bases at V and 8 bases at J, with 10 bases in the middle. This CDR3 is 12 amino acids long. Germline-derived CDR1 and CDR2 are DFQATT and SNEGSKA (reference sequence). The CDR3 DNA reads TGCAGTGCTAGGGAGTTCAGGGGGGAGCTGTTTTTT. Residues: CSAREFRGELFF.

This clonotype has ten or more counts. The chain recombines TRBV20-1 with TRBJ2-7, with 7 bases aligning to TRBD2. Germline V gives CDR1 DFQATT, CDR2 SNEGSKA (reference sequence). The CDR3 consists of 14 residues. The V segment lost 1 base and the J segment 3 bases; nucleotides outside the gene matches: 6. CDR3: CSARAGGGFYEQYF. The CDR3 bases are TGCAGTGCTAGAGCGGGGGGAGGATTCTACGAGCAGTACTTC.

Many counts were recorded for this clonotype. The CDR3 bases are TGTGCCAGCAGCCAAGATCCTAGCGGGGCCAAGTACTTC. Its translation: CASSQDPSGAKYF. This chain connects TRBV4-2 to TRBJ2-5; TRBD2 aligns across 9 bases. The CDR3 length is 13 residues. The germline gives CDR1 LGHNA, CDR2 YNFKEQ. J was trimmed by 12 bases and V by 0 bases; bases with no gene match: 5.

This clonotype was detected many times. The chain employs TRBV6-5 and TRBJ2-5; 8 bases align to TRBD2. Germline-derived CDR1 and CDR2 are MNHEY and SVGAGI. Germline trimming cut 0 bases from V and 7 bases from J; bases unmatched to any gene: 10. This CDR3 region has 16 residues. CDR3 loop: CASSYSWDTAGGTQYF. CDR3 DNA sequence: TGTGCCAGCAGTTACTCGTGGGACACCGCGGGGGGGACCCAGTACTTC.

This clonotype was recorded many times. This chain uses TRBV6-5 with TRBJ2-5, with 10 bases that match TRBD2. The CDR3 is 16 residues long. V lost 0 bases to trimming and J lost 5 bases; unmatched junction nucleotides: 6. Looked up from germline, CDR1 is MNHEY and CDR2 is SVGAGI. The CDR3 is CASSYSILAGRETQYF. The CDR3 DNA is TGTGCCAGCAGTTACTCTATACTAGCGGGAAGGGAGACCCAGTACTTC.

This clonotype was observed at least ten times. The chain employs TRBV29-1 and TRBJ1-1; a weak D match, TRBD1 (5 bases). Trimming shortened V by 0 bases and J by 2 bases, and 7 bases separated the two germline ends. Germline V gene lookup returns CDR1 SQVTM and CDR2 ANQGSEA. CDR3 length equals 13 residues. CDR3 in DNA: TGCAGCGTTGAAGAGACAGCAAACACTGAAGCTTTCTTT. This codes for CSVEETANTEAFF.

This clonotype came up many times. The CDR3 loop is CASSPRYRIYEQYF. In nucleotides, the CDR3 is TGTGCCAGCAGCCCAAGGTATAGGATCTACGAGCAGTACTTC. V gene TRBV7-9 combines with J gene TRBJ2-7; D gene uncertain. The CDR3 has 14 amino acids. Per germline, CDR1 SEHNR and CDR2 FQNEAQ (reference sequence). Trimming shortened V by 5 bases and J by 3 bases, and 14 bases separated the two germline ends.

J is TRBJ2-5 and V is TRBV15, with 7 bases aligning to TRBD1. J lost 2 bases, V lost 1 base, and 4 bases had no gene match. The CDR3 consists of 15 residues. The germline V gene encodes CDR1 LNHNV and CDR2 YYDKDF (reference sequence). As DNA, the CDR3 is TGTGCCACCAGCAGAGTTGCAGGGGGTCAAGAGACCCAGTACTTC. Its protein product is CATSRVAGGQETQYF.